Included here is one T cell receptor (beta chain) sequence, with context. Its antigen is unidentified. Disease in patients was locally advanced or metastatic urothelial carcinoma. Using immunoSEQ multiplex PCR, the repertoire was profiled, and TCRdb retains in-frame clones only, with some absent. The table records 85,000 to 100,000 clones, more than 85% of them present only once. In germline, CDR1 is LGHNA, CDR2 YNFKEQ. This CDR3 contains 15 residues. Trimming removed 4 bases from V and 0 bases from J, with 10 bases in between. The data were obtained in a study of PD-L1 blockade in urothelial cancer. In the study overall: About 90% of the roughly 29 patients were males with bladder-origin urothelial cancer. A median roughly 140,000 T cells were found in blood samples. General study results and limits: Durable-benefit patients expanded tumor-associated blood clones more at 3 weeks.

The source of this sequence is a man in his 60s with urothelial cancer. The V call is TRBV4-2, the J call TRBJ2-1; D gene unclear. The material sequenced was PBMCs, taken around atezolizumab (anti-PD-L1) treatment. CDR3 region: CASSPALSSYNEQFF. As DNA, the CDR3 is TGTGCCAGCAGCCCCGCATTGAGCTCCTACAATGAGCAGTTCTTC.